This T cell receptor beta chain emerged from a study of graft-versus-host responses after intestinal transplantation. The germline V gene encodes CDR1 MNHEY and CDR2 SVGAGI. With V trimmed by 5 bases and J by 5 bases, 3 bases remained unmatched. The CDR3 is 13 residues long. As to this clone: Its target is unknown.

Using immunoSEQ multiplex PCR, the repertoire was profiled, and TCRdb retains in-frame clones only, with some absent. The table records over 100,000 clones, over 85% of them present only once. The material sequenced was unstimulated CD4+ T cells sorted from spleen or lymph node cells, taken before intestinal transplant. The rearrangement joins TRBV6-5 to TRBJ1-5; 7 bases line up with TRBD1. The sequence was collected from a human donor who received an intestinal transplant. The CDR3 loop reads CASSRQGDQPQHF. The CDR3 coding sequence is TGTGCCAGCAGTCGACAGGGCGATCAGCCCCAGCATTTT.